The source of this TCR beta chain is a study of T cell responses to AZD1222 COVID-19 vaccine. Per germline, CDR1 MDHEN and CDR2 SYDVKM. The length of the CDR3 is 11 residues. Trimming shortened V by 5 bases and J by 6 bases, and 7 bases separated the two germline ends. Assay: immunoSEQ multiplex PCR; the TCRdb copy retains only in-frame clones and omits some. Altogether 65,000 to 85,000 clones are present, 70% to 90% being singletons, with the ten largest covering around 9.3%. This clonotype originated in an adult who received the AZD1222 COVID-19 vaccine. This material consisted of peripheral blood, taken 28 days after the second AZD1222 dose. This chain uses TRBV28 with TRBJ1-1; D uncertain. The CDR3 nucleotides are TGTGCCAGCAGTACGCCGGCTGAAGCTTTCTTT. It specifies CASSTPAEAFF.